The 7 T cell receptor beta chains below come from one sample, sequenced in a study of CD8 T cells in ankylosing spondylitis. General observations from the study: Within ankylosing spondylitis blood, a TCR beta motif made up of several highly homologous variants appeared to be characteristic.

TCRdb reanalysed the 5' RACE reads using MiXCR and keeps one entry per CDR3 protein. This table holds about 460,000 distinct CDR3 sequences, roughly 5.2% found once. These receptors are not linked to any known antigen. The sequenced sample was blood, either unsorted or a sorted T cell fraction (not recorded which). Receptors were obtained from a male donor with ankylosing spondylitis.

This clonotype was seen ten or more times. The chain couples TRBV20-1 to TRBJ2-5, with D perhaps TRBD2 (6 bases). V was clipped by 0 bases and J by 5 bases, with 13 bases between them. The CDR3 totals 14 residues. Germline V gene sequence: CDR1 DFQATT, CDR2 SNEGSKA (reference sequence). As DNA, the CDR3 is TGCAGTGCTAGAGATCACCTGGGAGGCGAGACCCAGTACTTC. Its protein is CSARDHLGGETQYF.

This clonotype has just a few counts. The J gene is TRBJ2-5, the V gene TRBV6-5; 8 bases map to TRBD2. The CDR3 is made up of 16 amino acids. With 4 bases clipped from V and 3 bases from J, the junction kept 10 bases outside the gene matches. Germline V lookup: CDR1 MNHEY, CDR2 SVGAGI. For the CDR3, the DNA is TGTGCCAGCAGTTCCTCCGGCGGTAGCGGGAAAGAGACCCAGTACTTC. Translating gives CASSSSGGSGKETQYF.

This clonotype was counted only a few times. V and J are TRBV20-1 and TRBJ1-3, with TRBD1 identical over 8 bases. The V gene's germline CDR1 is DFQATT and CDR2 SNEGSKA (reference sequence). After removal of 1 base from V and 9 bases from J, the junction contained 5 bases not matched to a gene. The CDR3 covers 13 residues. The CDR3 here is CSARGDRSGTIYF. The CDR3 DNA follows: TGCAGTGCTAGAGGGGACAGGTCAGGCACCATATATTTT.

This clonotype turned up a few times. The chain joins TRBV4-1 to TRBJ2-5; 10 positions match TRBD2. CDR1 is MGHRA, CDR2 YSYEKL, per germline. V lost 2 bases, J lost 7 bases, and 7 bases stayed unmatched. This CDR3 region has 15 residues. The CDR3 reads CASSQSSGRGGTQYF. CDR3 nucleotides: TGCGCCAGCAGCCAATCTAGCGGGAGAGGGGGGACCCAGTACTTC.

This clonotype was observed at least ten times. The V gene is TRBV12-3 or TRBV12-4, the J gene TRBJ1-3, with D perhaps TRBD1 (5 bases). CDR3 length: 13 amino acids. Trimming stripped 3 bases from V and 8 bases from J, with 11 bases between. CDR3 nucleotides: TGTGCCAGCAGTTTTACAGGTTGGGACACCATATATTTT. Translation gives CASSFTGWDTIYF.

This clonotype was recorded a few times. This chain connects TRBV7-2 to TRBJ1-5; TRBD1 is a possible D gene (5 bases). Between the trimmed V and J ends, which lost 1 base and 7 bases, there was a span of 14 bases. Germline V lookup: CDR1 SGHTA, CDR2 FQGNSA. There are 15 residues in the CDR3. The CDR3 bases are TGTGCCAGCAGCTTAGGCCCAGGGCAGGACCAGCCCCAGCATTTT. Translated, it gives CASSLGPGQDQPQHF.

This clonotype was detected ten times or more. The V and J genes are TRBV20-1 and TRBJ2-5; 11 nucleotides match TRBD2. The CDR3 has 14 amino acids. J lost 5 bases, V lost 2 bases, and 4 bases had no gene match. The V gene's germline CDR1 is DFQATT and CDR2 SNEGSKA (reference sequence). CDR3 DNA sequence: TGCAGTGCTAGACTAGCGGGAGGTTGGGAGACCCAGTACTTC. Its protein product is CSARLAGGWETQYF.